The rows below give T cell receptor beta chains drawn from one sample of a study of blood T cell repertoires in COVID-19. Method: immunoSEQ multiplex PCR; TCRdb's copy keeps in-frame clones and lacks some. The sample yields 270,000 or so clones, more than 70% seen once. Sequenced: peripheral blood. The receptor set was obtained from a woman under 30 with acute or convalescent COVID-19. The CDR3 runs from the conserved cysteine through the conserved F or W. The order of the fields is V gene, D gene, J gene, clone size, CDR3 DNA, CDR3 protein. The D gene is left open where the match is weak. Size tells how often a clone was seen (once, few, many) or the class of an expanded clone, and some rows leave it out.

TRBV20-1	-	TRBJ2-7	-	TGCAGCCCGCAACAGGGAAACGAGCAGTACTTC	CSPQQGNEQYF
TRBV28	-	TRBJ2-7	-	TGTGCCAGTTCGGAGCCCTACGAGCAGTACTTC	CASSEPYEQYF
TRBV6-5	-	TRBJ2-2	-	TGTGCCAGCAGTTACTGGGGGCAGCAGTTCACCGGGGAGCTGTTTTTT	CASSYWGQQFTGELFF
TRBV18	-	TRBJ2-1	-	TGTGCCAGCTCACGCCTCCCGTTAACCGGTCAAGGAGATTACAATGAGCAGTTCTTC	CASSRLPLTGQGDYNEQFF
TRBV27	TRBD1	TRBJ1-2	-	TGTGCCAGCAGTGTAGAACCGGGACAGTTTAACTATGGCTACACCTTC	CASSVEPGQFNYGYTF
TRBV5-4	-	TRBJ1-1	-	TGTGCCAGCAGTTTCTTTGTCGGGATGAACACTGAAGCTTTCTTT	CASSFFVGMNTEAFF
TRBV24-1	TRBD1	TRBJ1-5	-	TGTGCCACCAGTGAATCGGGACAGGCCATTATCCAGCATTTT	CATSESGQAIIQHF
TRBV7-6	TRBD2	TRBJ2-3	-	TGTGCCAGCAGCTTATTAGCGGGGACCGGCACAGATACGCAGTATTTT	CASSLLAGTGTDTQYF
TRBV5-1	TRBD2	TRBJ2-1	-	TGCGCCAGCAACGCGGGAGGCAACGCGCAGTTCTTC	CASNAGGNAQFF
TRBV10-3	TRBD2	TRBJ2-1	-	TGTGCCATCAGTGATCTGTCTAGCGGGAGTTCCTACAATGAGCAGTTCTTC	CAISDLSSGSSYNEQFF
TRBV11-2	-	TRBJ2-3	few	TGTGCCAGCAGCCATACAGATACGCAGTATTTT	CASSHTDTQYF
TRBV7-9	-	TRBJ1-5	-	TGTGCCAGCAGCCAAGGGGCAGGGCAGCCCCAGCATTTT	CASSQGAGQPQHF
TRBV30	-	TRBJ1-4	-	TGTGCCTGGAGTGTCCCGAACGGGAATGAAAAACTGTTTTTT	CAWSVPNGNEKLFF
TRBV19	TRBD1	TRBJ1-6	-	TGTGCCAGTAGTACCTCCGGGACAGGGGTATCACCCCTCCACTTT	CASSTSGTGVSPLHF
TRBV27	-	TRBJ2-2	-	TGTGCCAGCAGTCTTCGAAGACTAGACACCGGGGAGCTGTTTTTT	CASSLRRLDTGELFF
TRBV19	-	TRBJ2-7	-	TGTGCCAGTAGTGTTACTAGTACTGGCTACGAGCAGTACTTC	CASSVTSTGYEQYF